These 24 T cell receptor beta chains share one sample of origin, sequenced in a study of blood T cells in healthy people across ages. For the second PCR, which ran for about 6 to 11 cycles, a sample-barcoded 5' primer and a J-beta primer mix were used. In TCRdb, the 5' RACE reads were re-called with MiXCR into one record per CDR3 protein. The sample holds about 400,000 distinct CDR3 sequences, 45% to 65% seen once. Sequences were obtained from blood. Receptor source: a man between 60 and 70 years old in good health.

The V gene is TRBV7-2, the J gene TRBJ2-7, with 8 nucleotides matching TRBD1. This CDR3 region has 14 residues. V was pared by 5 bases and J by 5 bases, with 8 bases of the junction left unmatched. Germline V gene lookup returns CDR1 SGHTA and CDR2 FQGNSA. The chain's CDR3 is CASSVGPGGDEQYF. CDR3 bases: TGTGCCAGCAGCGTGGGCCCAGGGGGCGACGAGCAGTACTTC. The full variable domain, rest sourced from reference TRBV7-2 and TRBJ2-7, is GAGVSQSPSNKVTEKGKDVELRCDPISGHTALYWYRQSLGQGLEFLIYFQGNSAPDKSGLPSDRFSAERTGGSVSTLTIQRTQQEDSAVYLCASSVGPGGDEQYFGPGTRLTVT.

This clonotype was observed a handful of times. The chain links TRBV12-3 or TRBV12-4 to TRBJ2-1; 7 nucleotides match TRBD1. This CDR3 is built from 15 residues. Trimming at V came to 6 bases and at J to 4 bases, leaving 9 bases not matched to a gene. DNA for the CDR3: TGTGCCAGCAGCTTACTTAAGGGACAGTACAATGAGCAGTTCTTC. Translation: CASSLLKGQYNEQFF.

On this clonotype itself: Compared with germline, one end of the junction differs, possibly owing to a read error. The V and J genes are TRBV20-1 and TRBJ2-1; TRBD2 aligns across 10 bases. The CDR3 is 16 amino acids. CDR1 is DFQATT, CDR2 SNEGSKA, per germline (reference sequence). For the CDR3, the DNA is TGCAGTGCCTACACAGCTAGCGGGAGCTCCTACAATGGGCAGTTCTTC. Translating gives CSAYTASGSSYNGQFF.

The V call is TRBV29-1, the J call TRBJ1-1; possible D gene TRBD1, 6 bases. The CDR3 is 12 residues long. Between the trimmed V and J ends, which lost 6 bases and 7 bases, there was a span of 15 bases. Germline V lookup: CDR1 SQVTM, CDR2 ANQGSEA. CDR3 in DNA: TGCAGCGTGGCCAACAGGGCAGGTGAAGCTTTCTTT. Translation: CSVANRAGEAFF.

There are a few counts of this clonotype. CDR3 loop: CSVDLTPERQYF. The CDR3 DNA reads TGCAGCGTTGACTTAACGCCTGAAAGGCAGTATTTT. This chain connects TRBV29-1 to TRBJ2-3; D remains ambiguous. The V gene lost 3 bases and the J gene lost 11 bases, with 15 bases spanning the gap. Looked up from germline, CDR1 is SQVTM and CDR2 is ANQGSEA. The CDR3 contains 12 residues.

This clonotype showed up just a few times. This rearrangement joins TRBV12-3 or TRBV12-4 to TRBJ2-1, with TRBD2 matching over 12 bases. V shed 6 bases and J 5 bases; nucleotides not matched to a gene: 11. The CDR3 is 17 amino acids. This CDR3 is CASSQIELAGGNNEQFF. In DNA, the CDR3 is TGTGCCAGCAGCCAAATAGAACTAGCGGGAGGCAACAATGAGCAGTTCTTC.

Details on this clonotype: A much larger clone sits a single nucleotide away, making a read error possible. V gene TRBV29-1 combines with J gene TRBJ2-1; 11 bases map to TRBD2. V trimming: 7 bases; J trimming: 6 bases; junction bases outside the gene matches: 11. CDR3 length: 15 residues. Germline V CDR1 and CDR2: SQVTM, ANQGSEA. Written as DNA, the CDR3 is TGCAGCGCGGAGTTAGCGGGAGGGCCGTCCAATGAGCAGTTCTTC. Protein: CSAELAGGPSNEQFF.

The count of this clonotype is one. V and J are TRBV20-1 and TRBJ1-4; D is undetermined. This CDR3 is built from 15 residues. V was pared by 6 bases and J by 3 bases, with 17 bases between. Germline values: CDR1 DFQATT, CDR2 SNEGSKA (reference sequence). The CDR3: CSAPTPGPPNEKLFF. DNA for the CDR3: TGCAGTGCCCCAACCCCCGGGCCACCTAATGAAAAACTGTTTTTT.

The genes are TRBV15 and TRBJ2-5; a weak D match, TRBD2 (5 bases). Germline loops: CDR1 LNHNV, CDR2 YYDKDF (reference sequence). There are 15 residues in the CDR3. The V and J ends lost 0 bases and 4 bases respectively, with 12 bases between them. CDR3 region: CATSRDRGFGETQYF. DNA for the CDR3: TGTGCCACCAGCAGAGATCGGGGTTTTGGAGAGACCCAGTACTTC.

The V call is TRBV2, the J call TRBJ2-7; 9 bases fit TRBD1. With 4 bases clipped from V and 3 bases from J, the junction kept 7 bases outside the gene matches. The CDR3 has 15 residues. Germline CDR1 SNHLY, CDR2 FYNNEI. The CDR3 region has the DNA TGTGCCAGCAGTGGGGTCGGGACAGGGCTCTACGAGCAGTACTTC. The encoded protein is CASSGVGTGLYEQYF.

On this clonotype itself: At one end, the junction sequence differs from germline, possibly due to a read error. The chain joins TRBV20-1 to TRBJ1-4, with a possible D match to TRBD1 (6 bases). Germline CDR1 reads DFQATT; CDR2 reads SNEGSKA (reference sequence). The CDR3 contains 15 residues. CDR3 bases: TGCAGTGCCACCCAGGACAGAGGGGCTAAGGAAAAACTGTTTTTT. It translates to CSATQDRGAKEKLFF.

The gene calls are TRBV7-2 and TRBJ2-6, with 7 bases matching TRBD2. V was pared by 5 bases and J by 6 bases, with 16 bases of the junction left unmatched. CDR1 SGHTA and CDR2 FQGNSA come from the germline V gene. This CDR3 region has 18 residues. CDR3 nucleotides: TGTGCCAGCAGCGCATTCGCTGGGAGGGTAACGGAGGCCAACGTCCTGACTTTC. It translates to CASSAFAGRVTEANVLTF.

In the case of this clonotype: At one end the junction does not follow the germline gene, possibly because of a read error. The V gene is TRBV9, the J gene TRBJ2-6, with D tentatively TRBD1 (5 bases). The germline V gene encodes CDR1 SGDLS and CDR2 YYNGEE. The CDR3 runs 14 residues. CDR3: CASSVVSGADVLTF. The CDR3 DNA follows: TGTGCCAGCAGCGTAGTTTCTGGGGCCGACGTCCTGACTTTC.

The CDR3 DNA sequence: TGTGCCAGCACCAACGGGTATGGCTACACCTTC. Its translation is CASTNGYGYTF. The chain is built from TRBV6-5 and TRBJ1-2, with D hard to call. V was shortened by 7 bases and J by 5 bases, with 8 bases between the two germline ends. The CDR3 is made up of 11 amino acids. The germline V gene encodes CDR1 MNHEY and CDR2 SVGAGI.

This chain connects TRBV6-2 or TRBV6-3 to TRBJ2-7, with 10 nucleotides matching TRBD1. With the DNA end fitting TRBJ2-4 better, the J assignment may be wrong. The CDR3 covers 14 residues. Germline V gene sequence: CDR1 MNHEY, CDR2 SVGEGT. As DNA, the CDR3 is TGTGCCAGCAGGGGACAGGGGACCAAAAACATTCAGTACTTC. Its translation: CASRGQGTKNIQYF.

This clonotype appeared a few times. One junction end disagrees with the germline gene, perhaps due to a read error. CDR3 DNA sequence: TGTGCTAGCAGCTTAGCGGGGCCCCGCAATGAGCAGTTCTTC. It encodes CASSLAGPRNEQFF. The J gene is TRBJ2-1, the V gene TRBV7-7, with TRBD2 identical over 8 bases. The CDR3 is 14 amino acids. The germline V gene has CDR1 SSHAT and CDR2 FNYEAQ (reference sequence).

The chain joins TRBV5-1 to TRBJ2-7, with a possible D match to TRBD1 (6 bases). CDR3 length: 17 amino acids. Trimming shortened V by 0 bases and J by 0 bases, and 16 bases separated the two germline ends. Per the germline V gene, CDR1 is SGHRS and CDR2 is YFSETQ. CDR3: CASSLDRLARGSYEQYF. In DNA form, the CDR3 reads TGCGCCAGCAGCTTGGATCGTCTGGCCAGGGGCTCCTACGAGCAGTACTTC.

This chain uses TRBV14 with TRBJ1-4; 8 bases line up with TRBD1. Unmatched junction bases numbered 5, after V lost 0 bases and J lost 5 bases. This CDR3 is built from 16 residues. Germline CDR1 reads SGHDN; CDR2 reads FVKESK. CDR3 in DNA: TGTGCCAGCAGCCAAGATCTAACAGGGGGGAATGAAAAACTGTTTTTT. This encodes CASSQDLTGGNEKLFF.

The V call is TRBV3-1, the J call TRBJ2-4; D is possibly TRBD1 (6 bases). Germline lookup yields CDR1 LGHDT and CDR2 YNNKEL (reference sequence). The CDR3 covers 13 residues. V lost 4 bases to trimming and J lost 8 bases, with 12 bases between them. The CDR3 protein is CASSLQGADIQYF. The DNA for the CDR3 is TGTGCCAGCAGCCTACAGGGCGCGGACATTCAGTACTTC.

This chain links TRBV4-1 with TRBJ2-1; 7 positions match TRBD1. Judging by the DNA end, TRBJ2-7 fits better; the J call may be wrong. Looked up from germline, CDR1 is MGHRA and CDR2 is YSYEKL. The CDR3 consists of 15 residues. CDR3 DNA: TGCGCCAGCAGCCAAGATGGACAGGCCCTCAATGAGCAGTACTTC. Translating it yields CASSQDGQALNEQYF.

V gene TRBV20-1 combines with J gene TRBJ2-5, with D perhaps matching TRBD1 (5 bases). The CDR3 covers 11 residues. V lost 5 bases, J lost 11 bases, and 15 bases lay in between. The germline gives CDR1 DFQATT, CDR2 SNEGSKA (reference sequence). This CDR3 is CSAGRADEQYF. The DNA for the CDR3 is TGCAGTGCTGGCAGGGCAGATGAGCAGTACTTC.

The genes are TRBV5-4 and TRBJ2-1, with D perhaps TRBD2 (6 bases). This CDR3 is 14 amino acids long. Germline CDR1 SGHNT, CDR2 YYREEE (reference sequence). Trimming removed 4 bases at V and 3 bases at J, with 11 bases between. Here the CDR3 reads CASSRGNDYNEQFF. The CDR3 bases are TGTGCCAGCAGCCGGGGGAACGACTACAATGAGCAGTTCTTC.

This clonotype was found a few times. A much bigger clone sits one base away, suggesting this may be a read error. The J gene is TRBJ2-7, the V gene TRBV5-6; D gene uncertain. Germline loops: CDR1 SGHDT, CDR2 YYEEEE. V was trimmed by 2 bases and J by 7 bases, leaving 25 bases between them. This CDR3 has 17 residues. The CDR3 is CASSFNGFWATNNEQYF. The DNA for the CDR3 is TGTGCCAGCAGCTTTAACGGGTTTTGGGCTACTAACAATGAGCAGTACTTC.

To note about this clonotype: A read error may explain this, as a much larger clone is one base away. The chain recombines TRBV11-2 with TRBJ2-7; D possibly corresponds to TRBD2 (6 bases). The CDR3 totals 13 residues. CDR1 is SGHAT, CDR2 FQNNGV, per germline. DNA for the CDR3: TGTGCCGGCAGCAGTAGCGGCCCCTACGAGCAGTACTTC. Translating it yields CAGSSSGPYEQYF.